Presented here are 17 T cell receptor beta chains from one specimen sequenced in a study of blood T cell repertoires in COVID-19 (TCRdb year 2020). Libraries were made using the immunoSEQ multiplex PCR assay. TCRdb limited this immuneACCESS table to in-frame rearrangements with V and J called. A share of clones is missing; checked studies link under half to unresolved V genes, and the rest is unexplained. For this sample the table gives tens of thousands of clones, of which roughly 84% were detected only once. The ten largest clones capture around 10% of the sample. The sample taken for sequencing was peripheral blood. These receptors came from a man aged 70-80 years with acute or convalescent COVID-19.

The DNA of the CDR3 is TGTGCCAGCAGCCAGAGGCGCACCGGGGAGCTGTTTTTT. Its translation: CASSQRRTGELFF. The J gene is TRBJ2-2, the V gene TRBV11-3; no firm D call. Germline V lookup: CDR1 SGHNT, CDR2 YENEEA. The V end lost 5 bases, the J end lost 4 bases, and 8 bases lay between the germline ends. The CDR3 totals 13 residues.

This clone was recorded a few times. The chain is built from TRBV19 and TRBJ2-2; 9 bases match TRBD2. The trim removed 7 bases at V and 6 bases at J, leaving 6 bases unmatched. Germline V gene data show CDR1 as LNHDA and CDR2 as SQIVND (reference sequence). There are 14 residues in the CDR3. In nucleotides, the CDR3 is TGTGCCAGTAAAAGCGGGGGGCCCCCCGGGGAGCTGTTTTTT. It translates to CASKSGGPPGELFF. Full variable domain (rest looked up from reference TRBV19 and TRBJ2-2): DGGITQSPKYLFRKEGQNVTLSCEQNLNHDAMYWYRQDPGQGLRLIYYSQIVNDFQKGDIAEGYSVSREKKESFPLTVTSAQKNPTAFYLCASKSGGPPGELFFGEGSRLTVL.

The V call is TRBV28, the J call TRBJ1-4; the match to TRBD1 covers 8 bases. V shed 5 bases, J shed 2 bases, and the junction held 4 bases outside the gene matches. Germline CDR1 MDHEN, CDR2 SYDVKM. The CDR3 is 15 residues long. The chain's CDR3 is CASSRWTGTNEKLFF. The DNA for the CDR3 is TGTGCCAGCAGTCGATGGACAGGGACTAATGAAAAACTGTTTTTT.

J is TRBJ2-5 and V is TRBV5-1; maybe TRBD1 (5 bases). V lost 0 bases, J lost 4 bases, and 10 bases lay in between. The CDR3 totals 14 residues. Germline V lookup: CDR1 SGHRS, CDR2 YFSETQ. The CDR3 sequence is CASSLVAGSETQYF. For the CDR3, the DNA is TGCGCCAGCAGCTTGGTGGCAGGGTCAGAGACCCAGTACTTC. Filled out from reference TRBV5-1 and TRBJ2-5, the complete variable domain reads KAGVTQTPRYLIKTRGQQVTLSCSPISGHRSVSWYQQTPGQGLQFLFEYFSETQRNKGNFPGRFSGRQFSNSRSEMNVSTLELGDSALYLCASSLVAGSETQYFGPGTRLLVL.

The gene calls are TRBV7-6 and TRBJ2-5; TRBD2 agrees at 11 bases. CDR3 length: 14 amino acids. The ends lost 5 bases at V and 5 bases at J; junction bases unmatched: 4. Germline V gene lookup returns CDR1 SGHVS and CDR2 FNYEAQ. CDR3 loop: CASSQGTSGETQYF. The CDR3 DNA reads TGTGCCAGCAGCCAGGGGACTAGCGGCGAGACCCAGTACTTC.

The chain uses TRBV7-8 and TRBJ2-7; 8 bases match TRBD2. Trimming took 3 bases from V and 4 from J; bases not matched to a gene: 5. The CDR3 spans 14 residues. Looked up from germline, CDR1 is SGHVS and CDR2 is FQNEAQ. Written as DNA, the CDR3 is TGTGCCAGCAGCTTCCGACCGGGGGGGTACGAGCAGTACGTC. It translates to CASSFRPGGYEQYV.

This chain's CDR3 is CASSFLSGEAFF. The CDR3 DNA sequence: TGTGCCAGCAGTTTCCTCAGTGGTGAAGCTTTCTTT. The J gene is TRBJ1-1, the V gene TRBV27; D is unresolved. CDR3 length: 12 amino acids. V lost 3 bases to trimming and J lost 7 bases, with 9 bases between them. Germline loops: CDR1 MNHEY, CDR2 SMNVEV (reference sequence).

This rearrangement joins TRBV6-1 to TRBJ2-7; TRBD1 agrees at 7 bases. Trimming cost V 2 bases and J 1 base; bases outside gene matches: 5. CDR3 size: 15 residues. Germline V gives CDR1 MNHNS, CDR2 SASEGT. The CDR3 here is CASSEKQGWSYEQYV. CDR3 in DNA: TGTGCCAGCAGTGAAAAACAGGGGTGGTCCTACGAGCAGTACGTC.

This clone showed up just once. The J gene is TRBJ2-1, the V gene TRBV14, with 7 bases identical to TRBD2. This CDR3 contains 13 residues. Germline values: CDR1 SGHDN, CDR2 FVKESK. J lost 9 bases, V lost 1 base, and 3 bases had no gene match. The CDR3 region has the DNA TGTGCCAGCAGCCAAGGGGGGGGTACTGAGCAGTTCTTC. Amino acid sequence: CASSQGGGTEQFF.

With regard to this clone: One end of the junction does not line up with germline, which may come from a read error. The chain employs TRBV19 and TRBJ2-3; D possibly corresponds to TRBD2 (5 bases). The CDR3 length is 14 residues. Germline CDR1 reads LNHDA; CDR2 reads SQIVND (reference sequence). CDR3 region: CATSEGVSTDTQYF. In DNA, the CDR3 is TGTGCCACTAGTGAGGGAGTCAGCACAGATACGCAGTATTTT.

V is TRBV28 and J is TRBJ2-1, with TRBD2 matching over 12 bases. From germline, CDR1 is MDHEN and CDR2 SYDVKM. V gave up 4 bases and J gave up 6 bases; unmatched junction bases: 10. This CDR3 spans 17 amino acids. This CDR3 is CASSSLAGGGLSNEQFF. CDR3 coding DNA: TGTGCCAGCAGTTCACTAGCGGGGGGTGGGCTTTCCAATGAGCAGTTCTTC.

This chain links TRBV18 with TRBJ2-4; 7 nucleotides agree with TRBD1. Per germline, CDR1 KGHSH and CDR2 LQKENI. The length of the CDR3 is 18 residues. V trimming: 4 bases; J trimming: 4 bases; junction bases outside the gene matches: 16. For the CDR3, the DNA is TGTGCCAGCTCACTATGGCCCCTCGACAGGGATGGAAAAAACATTCAGTACTTC. Its protein is CASSLWPLDRDGKNIQYF.

This chain links TRBV5-4 with TRBJ2-7; 8 positions match TRBD2. Germline V CDR1 and CDR2: SGHNT, YYREEE (reference sequence). This CDR3 spans 14 amino acids. Trimming took 7 bases from V and 2 from J; bases not matched to a gene: 8. The CDR3, as DNA: TGTGCCAGCTCCCCGGGAGGGACCACCTACGAGCAGTACTTC. It encodes CASSPGGTTYEQYF. Complete variable domain (other parts from reference TRBV5-4 and TRBJ2-7): ETGVTQSPTHLIKTRGQQVTLRCSSQSGHNTVSWYQQALGQGPQFIFQYYREEENGRGNFPPRFSGLQFPNYSSELNVNALELDDSALYLCASSPGGTTYEQYFGPGTRLTVT.

Concerning this clone: Distinct nucleotide sequences in the sample also encode this CDR3. This chain links TRBV12-3 or TRBV12-4 with TRBJ1-1, with TRBD1 identical over 8 bases. The CDR3 totals 13 residues. The V and J ends lost 5 bases and 3 bases, in that order; junction bases with no gene match: 2. DNA of the CDR3: TGTGCCAGCAGTCTACAGGGGGACACTGAAGCTTTCTTT. It translates to CASSLQGDTEAFF.

A single count supports this clone. This sequence joins TRBV6-5 and TRBJ2-7; perhaps TRBD2 as D (5 bases). The germline CDR1 and CDR2 sequences are MNHEY and SVGAGI. CDR3 size: 12 residues. Between the trimmed V and J ends, which lost 8 bases and 6 bases, there was a span of 14 bases. DNA for the CDR3: TGTGCCAGCGGGGAGACATCCCCCGAGCAGTACGTC. Translated, it gives CASGETSPEQYV.

The gene calls are TRBV4-1 and TRBJ1-2; maybe TRBD1 (5 bases). The V gene's germline CDR1 is MGHRA and CDR2 YSYEKL. The CDR3 has 16 amino acids. Trimming took 0 bases from V and 6 from J, leaving 17 bases between them. Written as DNA, the CDR3 is TGCGCCAGCAGCCAAGAACTGGGAGGACTGGGGCATGGCTACACCTTC. Amino acid sequence: CASSQELGGLGHGYTF.

The genes are TRBV5-1 and TRBJ2-3; weak D call: TRBD2 (6 bases). V gave up 4 bases and J gave up 1 base, with 13 bases separating them. This CDR3 spans 15 amino acids. CDR1 and CDR2 (germline): SGHRS, YFSETQ. CDR3: CASSASGGGTDTQYF. As DNA, the CDR3 is TGCGCCAGCAGCGCGTCTGGCGGGGGCACAGATACGCAGTATTTT.